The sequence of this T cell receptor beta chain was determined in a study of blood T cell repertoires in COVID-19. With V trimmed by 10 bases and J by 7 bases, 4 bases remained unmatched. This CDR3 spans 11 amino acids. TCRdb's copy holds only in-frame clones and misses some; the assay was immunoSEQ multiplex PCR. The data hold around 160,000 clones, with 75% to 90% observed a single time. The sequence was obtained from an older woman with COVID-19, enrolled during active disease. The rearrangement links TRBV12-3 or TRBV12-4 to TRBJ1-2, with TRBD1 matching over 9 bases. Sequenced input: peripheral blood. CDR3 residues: CATIQGAGYTF. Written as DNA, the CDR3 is TGTGCCACTATACAGGGGGCTGGCTACACCTTC.